This T cell receptor (beta chain) was profiled in a study of shared T cell receptors in the human thymus. Deletions cut 6 bases from V and 4 bases from J, with 21 bases between. Germline V gene data show CDR1 as SQVTM and CDR2 as ANQGSEA. The CDR3 runs 15 residues. TCRdb keeps only in-frame clones here, not all; method: immunoSEQ multiplex PCR. The repertoire holds 700,000 or so clones, with approximately 83% as singletons. In addition, the sample was reused for a study of human thymus T cells.

Sequencing was carried out using thymocytes. This receptor was taken from a girl less than two years old with a congenital heart defect. V is TRBV29-1 and J is TRBJ2-5; perhaps TRBD2 as D (5 bases). Written as DNA, the CDR3 is TGCAGCGTCTACGGCCCGGAGGCAGGAGTAGAGACCCAGTACTTC. Encoded protein: CSVYGPEAGVETQYF.